Below, 10 T cell receptor beta chains from the same sample are listed, as sequenced in a study of T-cell memory formation after mild COVID-19. Via MiXCR, TCRdb re-called the 5' RACE reads, giving one row per CDR3 protein. Of a few hundred thousand distinct CDR3 sequences listed, about 20% are singletons. The specimen was PBMCs or a T cell subset sorted from them (not recorded which). All receptors derive from an adult woman who had mild COVID-19 (a few samples of this study predate the infection). Cell type and time point are not known.

This clonotype was observed a handful of times. This chain links TRBV2 with TRBJ2-2; D not resolved. V lost 5 bases to trimming and J lost 0 bases, with 7 bases between them. CDR3 length: 14 residues. Per the germline V gene, CDR1 is SNHLY and CDR2 is FYNNEI. CDR3 bases: TGTGCCAGCAGTATAGGGACGAACACCGGGGAGCTGTTTTTT. Amino acids: CASSIGTNTGELFF.

Notes on this clonotype: A clone one base away is much larger, so this may be a read error. The genes are TRBV25-1 and TRBJ2-1; unclear D gene. The CDR3 length is 12 residues. CDR1 and CDR2 from the germline V gene are MGHDK and SYGVNS. V lost 6 bases to trimming and J lost 3 bases, with 6 bases between them. The DNA of the CDR3 is TGTGCCAGCAGCGTAGACTACAATGAGCAGTTCTTC. Translated, it gives CASSVDYNEQFF.

The V and J genes are TRBV6-5 and TRBJ2-6; D gene uncertain. CDR1 and CDR2 from the germline V gene are MNHEY and SVGAGI. Trimming cost V 6 bases and J 2 bases, with 20 bases left between them. The CDR3 is made up of 18 amino acids. For the CDR3, the DNA is TGTGCCAGCAGCTCCGGGCAGGCTGGGCGTCCTGGGGCCAACGTCCTGACTTTC. Its protein product is CASSSGQAGRPGANVLTF.

This clonotype has just a few counts. The rearrangement joins TRBV6-6 to TRBJ2-7, with 12 bases matching TRBD2. Trimming removed 6 bases from V and 5 bases from J; junction bases left unmatched: 8. This CDR3 comprises 15 residues. Germline-derived CDR1 and CDR2 are MNHNY and SVGAGI (reference sequence). This chain's CDR3 is CASRPLAGGRDEQYF. CDR3 in DNA: TGTGCCAGCAGACCTCTAGCGGGAGGGCGGGACGAGCAGTACTTC.

In its sample, this clonotype was seen a few times. The chain combines TRBV11-3 with TRBJ2-7; tentative D call: TRBD2 (5 bases). Germline CDR1 reads SGHNT; CDR2 reads YENEEA. Trimming left V 5 bases short and J 2 bases short, with 19 bases between. The CDR3 has 16 amino acids. CDR3 region: CASSPKRRAGTYEQYF. The CDR3 nucleotides read TGTGCCAGCAGCCCAAAGAGGCGGGCGGGTACCTACGAGCAGTACTTC.

This clonotype has just a few counts. The chain carries TRBV7-9 and TRBJ2-3, with D possibly TRBD1 on 7 matching bases. Germline assignment: CDR1 SEHNR and CDR2 FQNEAQ (reference sequence). V lost 6 bases, J lost 2 bases, and 18 bases lay in between. The CDR3 runs to 16 residues. The CDR3 nucleotides read TGTGCCAGCAGTCAGGAGGGGACAGCACCCACAGATACGCAGTATTTT. This sequence encodes CASSQEGTAPTDTQYF.

The chain is built from TRBV7-9 and TRBJ2-1, with 15 positions matching TRBD2. Germline CDR1 is SEHNR and CDR2 is FQNEAQ (reference sequence). This CDR3 has 15 amino acids. Losses at the gene ends were 5 bases for V and 9 bases for J; bases not matched to a gene: 5. DNA for the CDR3: TGTGCCAGCAGCCAGGGACTAGCGGGAGGAAGTGAGCAGTTCTTC. It translates to CASSQGLAGGSEQFF.

The chain is built from TRBV12-3 or TRBV12-4 and TRBJ1-2; D is perhaps TRBD1 (5 bases). This CDR3 has 18 residues. The germline V and J ends were trimmed by 5 bases and 6 bases, with 28 bases remaining between them. In DNA form, the CDR3 reads TGTGCCAGCAGTATGGCCCTATTCGCAGGGCGCGAGGTCGATGGCTACACCTTC. Amino acids: CASSMALFAGREVDGYTF.

This clonotype showed up just a few times. This CDR3 reads CSARDGQGVGTQYF. CDR3 nucleotides: TGCAGTGCTAGAGATGGTCAGGGAGTGGGTACGCAGTATTTT. The chain uses TRBV20-1 and TRBJ2-3, with D possibly being TRBD1 or TRBD2 (5 bases each). Germline values: CDR1 DFQATT, CDR2 SNEGSKA (reference sequence). V shed 0 bases and J shed 8 bases, with 15 bases lying between them. This CDR3 contains 14 residues.

The V call is TRBV7-2, the J call TRBJ1-5; 7 bases map to TRBD1. This CDR3 has 14 residues. Looked up from germline, CDR1 is SGHTA and CDR2 is FQGNSA. V lost 5 bases to trimming and J lost 6 bases; unmatched junction nucleotides: 7. CDR3 protein: CASSLNRGRQPQHF. The CDR3 DNA reads as TGTGCCAGCAGCCTGAACAGGGGACGTCAGCCCCAGCATTTT.